The clone carrying this TCR beta chain was recorded a few times. This entry belongs to a study of human T cells and chemical hapten exposure. TCRdb fed the RACE reads into MiXCR, producing one record per CDR3 protein. The sample shows 35,000 to 45,000 distinct CDR3 sequences, 9.5% to 10% of them seen only once. Described time point: patch test 2, 6 weeks after DPC sensitization. The treatment here: therapeutic diphenylcyclopropenone sensitization with weekly scalp DPC. Unfractionated whole blood was the source from which total RNA was extracted. Alopecia patients between 18 and 70 years old and suitable for DPC were used as donors. Germline CDR1 MNHEY, CDR2 SVGEGT. This CDR3 contains 12 residues. The V gene lost 2 bases and the J gene lost 1 base, with 2 bases spanning the gap.

The chain has TRBV6-2 or TRBV6-3 and TRBJ1-1; D is undetermined. The material sequenced was whole blood, taken in connection with sensitization to the hapten diphenylcyclopropenone (DPC). This TCR was recovered from a woman aged 30 to 39 with alopecia areata. Some clones in this sample may be carry-over from other donors' samples. The CDR3 here is CASSYPNTEAFF. DNA of the CDR3: TGTGCCAGCAGTTACCCGAACACTGAAGCTTTCTTT.